This T cell receptor (beta chain) was identified in a study of T cell responses to AZD1222 COVID-19 vaccine. V shed 4 bases and J shed 0 bases, with 10 bases lying between them. From germline, CDR1 is SGHDT and CDR2 YYEEEE. The CDR3 contains 14 residues. Clones were read by immunoSEQ multiplex PCR, and TCRdb kept only the in-frame ones, dropping some. The table lists 70,000 to 100,000 clones, 92% of them singletons. This TCR was sampled from an adult who received the AZD1222 COVID-19 vaccine. The chain recombines TRBV5-6 with TRBJ1-1; D is undetermined. Sequences were derived from peripheral blood, sampled 28 days after the second AZD1222 dose. The CDR3, as DNA: TGTGCCAGCAGCCGACCCGCCGTGAACACTGAAGCTTTCTTT. The encoded protein is CASSRPAVNTEAFF.